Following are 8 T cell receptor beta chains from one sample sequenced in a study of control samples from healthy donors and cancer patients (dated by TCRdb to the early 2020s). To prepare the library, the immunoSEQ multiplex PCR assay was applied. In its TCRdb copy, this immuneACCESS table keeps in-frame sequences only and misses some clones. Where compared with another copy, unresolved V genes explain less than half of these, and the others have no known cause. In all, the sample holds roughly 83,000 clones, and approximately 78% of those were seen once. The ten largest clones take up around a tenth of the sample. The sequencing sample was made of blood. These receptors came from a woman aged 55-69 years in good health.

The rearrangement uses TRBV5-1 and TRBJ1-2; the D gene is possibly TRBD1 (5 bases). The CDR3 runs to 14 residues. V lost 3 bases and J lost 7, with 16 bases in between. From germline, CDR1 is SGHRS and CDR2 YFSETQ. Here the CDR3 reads CASSSGTERGGYTF. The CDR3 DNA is TGCGCCAGCAGCTCCGGGACGGAAAGAGGTGGCTACACCTTC.

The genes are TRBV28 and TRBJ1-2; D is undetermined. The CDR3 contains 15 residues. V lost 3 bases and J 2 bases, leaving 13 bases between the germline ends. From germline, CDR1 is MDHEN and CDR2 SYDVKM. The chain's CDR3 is CASSLTPARNYGYTF. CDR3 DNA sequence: TGTGCCAGCAGTTTGACCCCGGCCAGGAACTATGGCTACACCTTC.

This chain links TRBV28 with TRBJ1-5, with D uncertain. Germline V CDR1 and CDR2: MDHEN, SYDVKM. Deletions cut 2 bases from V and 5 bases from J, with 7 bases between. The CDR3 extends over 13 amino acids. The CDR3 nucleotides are TGTGCCAGCAGTTTAGGACTTGATCAGCCCCAGCATTTT. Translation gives CASSLGLDQPQHF.

CDR3 residues: CASRRDRSYNEQFF. The CDR3 nucleotides are TGTGCCAGCAGACGGGATCGCTCCTACAATGAGCAGTTCTTC. The gene calls are TRBV6-6 and TRBJ2-1, with a weak D call TRBD2 (5 bases). V was trimmed by 6 bases and J by 0 bases, leaving 9 bases between them. CDR1 is MNHNY and CDR2 is SVGAGI in the germline V gene (reference sequence). The CDR3 length is 14 residues.

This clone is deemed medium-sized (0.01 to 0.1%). DNA of the CDR3: TGTGCCAGTAGTGAAACAGGGAACCGAGAGACCCAGTACTTC. Protein sequence: CASSETGNRETQYF. J is TRBJ2-5 and V is TRBV19; TRBD1 is a possible D gene (6 bases). CDR1 is LNHDA and CDR2 is SQIVND in the germline V gene (reference sequence). The CDR3 runs 14 residues. Trimming removed 5 bases at V and 4 bases at J, with 14 bases between. Full variable domain (remainder filled in from reference TRBV19 and TRBJ2-5): DGGITQSPKYLFRKEGQNVTLSCEQNLNHDAMYWYRQDPGQGLRLIYYSQIVNDFQKGDIAEGYSVSREKKESFPLTVTSAQKNPTAFYLCASSETGNRETQYFGPGTRLLVL.

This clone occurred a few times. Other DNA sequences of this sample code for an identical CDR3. In nucleotides, the CDR3 is TGTGCCAGCTCACCCGACAGTAGCAATCAGCCCCAGCATTTT. It is translated as CASSPDSSNQPQHF. This chain connects TRBV18 to TRBJ1-5; a possible D gene is TRBD1 (5 bases). This CDR3 has 14 amino acids. Germline CDR1 KGHSH, CDR2 LQKENI. V was clipped by 3 bases and J by 0 bases, with 6 bases between them.

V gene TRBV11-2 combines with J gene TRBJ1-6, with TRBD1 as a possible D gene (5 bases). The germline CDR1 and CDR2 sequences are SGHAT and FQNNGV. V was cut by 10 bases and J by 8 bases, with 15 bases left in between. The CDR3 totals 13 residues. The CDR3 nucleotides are TGTGCCACCTCGACAGCGCGCGATTCACCCCTCCACTTT. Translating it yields CATSTARDSPLHF.

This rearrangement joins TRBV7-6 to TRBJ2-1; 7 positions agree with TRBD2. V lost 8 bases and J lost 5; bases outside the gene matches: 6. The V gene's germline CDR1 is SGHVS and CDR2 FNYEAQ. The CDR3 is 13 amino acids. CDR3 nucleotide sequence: TGTGCCAGCCGTCAGCGGGGAGACAATGAGCAGTTCTTC. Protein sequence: CASRQRGDNEQFF.